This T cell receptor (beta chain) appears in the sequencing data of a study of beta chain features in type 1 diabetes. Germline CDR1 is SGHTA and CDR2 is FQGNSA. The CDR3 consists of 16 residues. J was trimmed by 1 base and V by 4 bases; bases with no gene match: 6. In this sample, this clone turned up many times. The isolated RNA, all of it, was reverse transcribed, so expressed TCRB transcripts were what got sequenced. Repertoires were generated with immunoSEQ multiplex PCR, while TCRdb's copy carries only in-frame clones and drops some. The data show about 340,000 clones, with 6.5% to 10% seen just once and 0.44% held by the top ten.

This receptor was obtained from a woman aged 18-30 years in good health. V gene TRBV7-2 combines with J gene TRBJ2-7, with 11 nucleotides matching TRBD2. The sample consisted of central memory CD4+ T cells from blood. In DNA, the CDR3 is TGTGCCAGCAGCTCAAGAGGGACTAGCGGATCCTACGAGCAGTACTTC. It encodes CASSSRGTSGSYEQYF.